These 31 T cell receptor beta chains were all obtained from the same sample, sequenced in a study of blood T cells in healthy people across ages. Together with a sample-barcoded 5' primer, a J-beta primer mix was included in a second PCR lasting about 7 to 11 cycles. Via MiXCR, TCRdb re-called the 5' RACE reads, giving one row per CDR3 protein. Here the sample spans under 800,000 distinct CDR3 sequences, more than 40% being singletons. The material sequenced was blood. The receptors stem from a woman aged 55-75 years in good health.

This chain uses TRBV6-2 or TRBV6-3 with TRBJ2-1; tentative D call: TRBD2 (6 bases). The CDR3 runs 14 residues. Germline-derived CDR1 and CDR2 are MNHEY and SVGEGT. V lost 7 bases to trimming and J lost 4 bases, with 14 bases between them. The CDR3 DNA follows: TGTGCCAGCAACTGGAGTAGCGGATACAATGAGCAGTTCTTC. This sequence encodes CASNWSSGYNEQFF.

V gene TRBV11-2 combines with J gene TRBJ2-2; 8 bases fit TRBD2. Germline CDR1 and CDR2: SGHAT and FQNNGV. The CDR3 consists of 16 residues. The junction had 12 bases not matched to a gene; V was cut back by 5 bases and J by 7 bases. The CDR3 DNA is TGTGCCAGCAGCCTAAGAAGCGGGAGATTTAACGGGGAGCTGTTTTTT. It yields the protein CASSLRSGRFNGELFF.

The J gene is TRBJ2-1, the V gene TRBV6-1; D remains ambiguous. The CDR3 has 16 residues. Per the germline V gene, CDR1 is MNHNS and CDR2 is SASEGT. V was shortened by 7 bases and J by 1 base, with 17 bases between the two germline ends. In DNA, the CDR3 is TGTGCCAGCATAAAGGGTACCGACCAATCCTACAATGAGCAGTTCTTC. Translated: CASIKGTDQSYNEQFF.

The V gene is TRBV6-4, the J gene TRBJ2-3; 13 nucleotides align to TRBD2. In germline, CDR1 is MRHNA, CDR2 SNTAGT. CDR3 length: 19 amino acids. Trimming cost V 5 bases and J 1 base; bases outside gene matches: 12. CDR3 nucleotides: TGTGCCAGCAGTTTCACTAGCGGGAGGGCCGGCTACCGCACAGATACGCAGTATTTT. Translation gives CASSFTSGRAGYRTDTQYF.

The chain carries TRBV4-1 and TRBJ2-6; D is ambiguous. Germline V CDR1 and CDR2: MGHRA, YSYEKL. The CDR3 is made up of 19 amino acids. Trimming removed 0 bases from V and 0 bases from J, with 15 bases in between. The CDR3 region is CASSQDRAYDRSGANVLTF. The CDR3 coding sequence is TGCGCCAGCAGCCAAGACCGGGCCTACGATCGCTCTGGGGCCAACGTCCTGACTTTC.

The chain links TRBV3-1 to TRBJ2-1, with 9 bases identical to TRBD2. V lost 0 bases to trimming and J lost 6 bases; unmatched junction nucleotides: 9. Germline lookup yields CDR1 LGHDT and CDR2 YNNKEL (reference sequence). CDR3 length: 17 amino acids. CDR3 DNA sequence: TGTGCCAGCAGCCAAGATTTAGCGGGAGAGGGTCGCAATGAGCAGTTCTTC. As protein: CASSQDLAGEGRNEQFF.

The V call is TRBV6-2 or TRBV6-3, the J call TRBJ1-1; no reliable D call. The germline V and J ends were trimmed by 2 bases and 4 bases, with 8 bases remaining between them. Germline V gene sequence: CDR1 MNHEY, CDR2 SVGEGT. This CDR3 has 13 amino acids. The CDR3 loop reads CASSYRRVTEAFF. In nucleotides, the CDR3 is TGTGCCAGCAGTTACCGACGGGTCACTGAAGCTTTCTTT.

The rearrangement joins TRBV18 to TRBJ1-6; D gene ambiguous. Trimming left V 3 bases short and J 5 bases short, with 14 bases between. This CDR3 has 16 amino acids. In germline, CDR1 is KGHSH, CDR2 LQKENI. The CDR3 DNA is TGTGCCAGCTCACCGAATACGGGCAATAATAATTCACCCCTCCACTTT. It is translated as CASSPNTGNNNSPLHF.

The V call is TRBV7-2, the J call TRBJ1-2; D remains unclear. Germline assignment: CDR1 SGHTA and CDR2 FQGNSA. Trimming removed 5 bases at V and 4 bases at J, with 14 bases between. CDR3 size: 14 residues. The CDR3 sequence is CASSVGGGIYGYTF. The DNA for the CDR3 is TGTGCCAGCAGCGTAGGTGGAGGGATCTATGGCTACACCTTC.

The rearrangement links TRBV29-1 to TRBJ1-2, with D possibly TRBD1 on 5 matching bases. The CDR3 is 12 amino acids. CDR1 is SQVTM, CDR2 ANQGSEA, per germline. V was trimmed by 6 bases and J by 0 bases, leaving 8 bases between them. The CDR3 spells CSVGETNYGYTF. Here the CDR3 DNA reads TGCAGCGTAGGGGAAACTAACTATGGCTACACCTTC. The full variable domain, rest sourced from reference TRBV29-1 and TRBJ1-2, is SAVISQKPSRDICQRGTSLTIQCQVDSQVTMMFWYRQQPGQSLTLIATANQGSEATYESGFVIDKFPISRPNLTFSTLTVSNMSPEDSSIYLCSVGETNYGYTFGSGTRLTVV.

This sequence joins TRBV24-1 and TRBJ2-3, with 10 bases identical to TRBD1. This CDR3 comprises 14 residues. The junction had 2 bases not matched to a gene; V was cut back by 4 bases and J by 5 bases. Germline V gives CDR1 KGHDR, CDR2 SFDVKD. The DNA of the CDR3 is TGTGCCACCAGTGACAGGACAGGGGGAGATACGCAGTATTTT. Translating gives CATSDRTGGDTQYF.

The gene calls are TRBV3-1 and TRBJ1-2; no firm D call. The V end was cut by 2 bases, the J end by 2 bases, with 0 bases between. The germline CDR1 and CDR2 sequences are LGHDT and YNNKEL (reference sequence). The CDR3 extends over 11 amino acids. Here the CDR3 DNA reads TGTGCCAGCAGCCAAAACTATGGCTACACCTTC. Translating it yields CASSQNYGYTF. Full variable domain (remainder filled in from reference TRBV3-1 and TRBJ1-2): DTAVSQTPKYLVTQMGNDKSIKCEQNLGHDTMYWYKQDSKKFLKIMFSYNNKELIINETVPNRFSPKSPDKAHLNLHINSLELGDSAVYFCASSQNYGYTFGSGTRLTVV.

The rearrangement links TRBV6-5 to TRBJ2-3, with D tentatively TRBD1 or TRBD2 (8 bases each). Between the trimmed V and J ends, which lost 5 bases and 3 bases, there was a span of 18 bases. This CDR3 is built from 16 residues. The germline V gene encodes CDR1 MNHEY and CDR2 SVGAGI. Written as DNA, the CDR3 is TGTGCCAGCAGTACTCAGGGGGCTAGCGGGACAGATACGCAGTATTTT. Translation: CASSTQGASGTDTQYF.

This chain connects TRBV14 to TRBJ2-3, with 9 bases lining up with TRBD2. Germline values: CDR1 SGHDN, CDR2 FVKESK. Trimming took 3 bases from V and 0 from J; bases not matched to a gene: 4. CDR3 length: 16 amino acids. In DNA, the CDR3 is TGTGCCAGCAGCCAGCTAGCGGGAACTAGCACAGATACGCAGTATTTT. Its translation is CASSQLAGTSTDTQYF.

CDR3 amino acids: CSASGGDNYGYTF. In nucleotides, the CDR3 is TGCAGTGCTAGCGGGGGAGATAACTATGGCTACACCTTC. The chain is built from TRBV20-1 and TRBJ1-2; tentatively, D is TRBD1 (5 bases). The V end was cut by 3 bases, the J end by 1 base, with 9 bases between. Germline-derived CDR1 and CDR2 are DFQATT and SNEGSKA (reference sequence). The CDR3 length is 13 residues.

J is TRBJ2-5 and V is TRBV5-1, with a tentative D call TRBD2 (5 bases). CDR3 size: 15 residues. Germline V gene data show CDR1 as SGHRS and CDR2 as YFSETQ. V gave up 0 bases and J gave up 2 bases, with 11 bases separating them. CDR3 region: CASSLGTASQETQYF. The CDR3 bases are TGCGCCAGCAGCTTGGGGACTGCCAGTCAAGAGACCCAGTACTTC.

This sequence joins TRBV6-1 and TRBJ1-5, with D hard to call. Germline CDR1 and CDR2: MNHNS and SASEGT. This CDR3 region has 13 residues. Trimming removed 2 bases from V and 4 bases from J, with 6 bases in between. The CDR3 loop reads CASSERRNQPQHF. As DNA, the CDR3 is TGTGCCAGCAGTGAACGGCGGAATCAGCCCCAGCATTTT.

This clonotype was seen a handful of times. A read error may explain this, as a much larger clone is one base away. The V gene is TRBV29-1, the J gene TRBJ2-5, with 8 bases fitting TRBD2. The CDR3 is 13 residues long. Trimming at V came to 6 bases and at J to 11 bases, leaving 14 bases not matched to a gene. The germline gives CDR1 SQVTM, CDR2 ANQGSEA. For the CDR3, the DNA is TGCAGCGTACAACCAGCGGGAGTAAATGAGCAGTACTTC. Protein sequence: CSVQPAGVNEQYF.

This clonotype was counted between two and nine times. The chain has TRBV4-2 and TRBJ2-3; possibly TRBD2 for D (6 bases). This CDR3 contains 20 residues. The V and J ends lost 0 bases and 3 bases respectively, with 25 bases between them. Germline V lookup: CDR1 LGHNA, CDR2 YNFKEQ. The CDR3, as DNA: TGTGCCAGCAGCCAAGATTCGGGTTGGGGGGACGGGAGAAAAACAGATACGCAGTATTTT. As protein: CASSQDSGWGDGRKTDTQYF.

The chain combines TRBV6-5 with TRBJ1-1, with TRBD1 matching 11 bases. Losses at the gene ends were 0 bases for V and 4 bases for J; bases not matched to a gene: 7. Germline V gives CDR1 MNHEY, CDR2 SVGAGI. This CDR3 spans 17 amino acids. The CDR3 region is CASSYSRPGQGGTEAFF. The DNA for the CDR3 is TGTGCCAGCAGTTACTCGAGGCCGGGACAGGGGGGCACTGAAGCTTTCTTT.

This clonotype was picked up a small number of times. The chain has TRBV20-1 and TRBJ2-3, with D possibly called TRBD1 or TRBD2 (5 bases each). The CDR3 consists of 14 residues. V was shortened by 1 base and J by 2 bases, with 10 bases between the two germline ends. Germline V gene data show CDR1 as DFQATT and CDR2 as SNEGSKA (reference sequence). The chain's CDR3 is CSARGWGFTDTQYF. The CDR3, as DNA: TGCAGTGCTAGAGGGTGGGGGTTCACAGATACGCAGTATTTT.

This clonotype was recorded a few times. V is TRBV6-1 and J is TRBJ1-4; D may be TRBD1 (5 bases). This CDR3 has 16 amino acids. Trimming cost V 3 bases and J 8 bases, with 19 bases left between them. Germline V CDR1 and CDR2: MNHNS, SASEGT. In nucleotides, the CDR3 is TGTGCCAGCAGTGATGGATGGGCAGGGTGGGGGGAAAAACTGTTTTTT. It yields the protein CASSDGWAGWGEKLFF.

The rearrangement uses TRBV5-1 and TRBJ2-1; D not resolved. Germline V CDR1 and CDR2: SGHRS, YFSETQ. V was clipped by 1 base and J by 1 base, with 9 bases between them. The CDR3 is 15 residues long. This CDR3 is CASSLKVGSYNEQFF. The CDR3 bases are TGCGCCAGCAGCTTGAAGGTGGGGTCCTACAATGAGCAGTTCTTC.

The chain employs TRBV18 and TRBJ1-5; perhaps TRBD1 as D (6 bases). The CDR3 spans 14 residues. The germline gives CDR1 KGHSH, CDR2 LQKENI. Trimming removed 4 bases from V and 7 bases from J, with 14 bases in between. CDR3 protein: CASSHDRTGQPQHF. The DNA of the CDR3 is TGTGCCAGCTCACACGACAGGACTGGGCAGCCCCAGCATTTT.

The genes are TRBV15 and TRBJ1-1; TRBD1 is a possible D gene (5 bases). Germline CDR1 reads LNHNV; CDR2 reads YYDKDF (reference sequence). The V gene lost 0 bases and the J gene lost 3 bases, with 14 bases spanning the gap. CDR3 length: 16 amino acids. CDR3 in DNA: TGTGCCACCAGCAGAGATTCCCAGGGCGAGGACACTGAAGCTTTCTTT. This codes for CATSRDSQGEDTEAFF.

The V and J genes are TRBV27 and TRBJ1-1; D remains unclear. The CDR3 runs 14 residues. The V gene lost 2 bases and the J gene lost 4 bases, with 11 bases spanning the gap. Germline-derived CDR1 and CDR2 are MNHEY and SMNVEV (reference sequence). The chain's CDR3 is CASSLLGIITEAFF. CDR3 bases: TGTGCCAGCAGTTTACTTGGAATAATCACTGAAGCTTTCTTT.

This sequence joins TRBV6-5 and TRBJ1-6, with 7 positions matching TRBD1. The CDR3 spans 15 residues. V was pared by 5 bases and J by 9 bases, with 10 bases of the junction left unmatched. From germline, CDR1 is MNHEY and CDR2 SVGAGI. This CDR3 reads CASSGPDRVGSPLHF. The CDR3, as DNA: TGTGCCAGCAGTGGTCCCGACAGGGTGGGTTCACCCCTCCACTTT.

This clonotype was seen a handful of times. The chain employs TRBV24-1 and TRBJ2-3, with 7 bases fitting TRBD1. The CDR3 contains 13 residues. V trimming: 9 bases; J trimming: 2 bases; junction bases outside the gene matches: 4. Per germline, CDR1 KGHDR and CDR2 SFDVKD. The DNA for the CDR3 is TGTGCCACCGCGACAGGGAACACAGATACGCAGTATTTT. Protein product: CATATGNTDTQYF.

The V call is TRBV12-5, the J call TRBJ1-5; D is unresolved. This CDR3 has 13 residues. Trimming shortened V by 6 bases and J by 6 bases, and 12 bases separated the two germline ends. CDR1 is LGHNT and CDR2 is FRNRAP in the germline V gene. In DNA form, the CDR3 reads TGTGCTAGTGGCATGCGGGAAGCTCAGCCCCAGCATTTT. This sequence encodes CASGMREAQPQHF.

The gene calls are TRBV7-2 and TRBJ1-4, with D perhaps TRBD1 (5 bases). Germline lookup yields CDR1 SGHTA and CDR2 FQGNSA. This CDR3 has 15 amino acids. Trimming stripped 2 bases from V and 7 bases from J, with 14 bases between. CDR3 DNA sequence: TGTGCCAGCAGCTTAATAAGGGGTATCGGTGAAAAACTGTTTTTT. Translating it yields CASSLIRGIGEKLFF.

This clonotype has more than one count but fewer than ten. This sequence joins TRBV9 and TRBJ1-4; D is uncertain. The V gene lost 0 bases and the J gene lost 3 bases, with 12 bases spanning the gap. The CDR3 has 16 amino acids. CDR1 is SGDLS and CDR2 is YYNGEE in the germline V gene. This chain's CDR3 is CASSVGSRRANEKLFF. CDR3 coding DNA: TGTGCCAGCAGCGTAGGAAGTCGAAGGGCTAATGAAAAACTGTTTTTT.